This passage covers 20 T cell receptor beta chains from one sample sequenced in a study of cytomegalovirus exposure and HLA in healthy donors. PCR amplification relied on 60 Vbeta primers (plus 13 Jbeta primers). Sequencing was performed with immunoSEQ multiplex PCR; in TCRdb, only in-frame clones are kept and a portion is missing. The sample yields about 100,000 clones, around 80% seen once. Sequenced material: PBMCs. All receptors derive from a woman aged 60-75 years in good health and CMV-seronegative.

The chain's CDR3 is CASSLGQGAGYGYTF. CDR3 coding DNA: TGTGCCAGCAGTCTTGGACAGGGGGCAGGGTATGGCTACACCTTC. V usage is TRBV27 and J usage is TRBJ1-2, with 11 bases identical to TRBD1. The germline V gene has CDR1 MNHEY and CDR2 SMNVEV (reference sequence). V lost 5 bases to trimming and J lost 5 bases; unmatched junction nucleotides: 7. CDR3 length equals 15 residues.

The chain couples TRBV5-4 to TRBJ1-5; D perhaps matches TRBD1 (6 bases). The CDR3 is 14 residues long. V gave up 1 base and J gave up 3 bases, with 8 bases separating them. CDR1 SGHNT and CDR2 YYREEE come from the germline V gene (reference sequence). The CDR3 protein is CASSLPGANQPQHF. DNA of the CDR3: TGTGCCAGCAGCTTGCCAGGGGCCAATCAGCCCCAGCATTTT.

J is TRBJ2-5 and V is TRBV28; 11 bases map to TRBD2. Germline lookup yields CDR1 MDHEN and CDR2 SYDVKM. There are 15 residues in the CDR3. Trimming cost V 8 bases and J 1 base; bases outside gene matches: 6. The CDR3 bases are TGTGCCAGCTCGAGGGGACTAGCGGCCCAAGAGACCCAGTACTTC. Protein: CASSRGLAAQETQYF.

This clone turned up a few times. The chain carries TRBV21-1 and TRBJ2-3; the DNA was not used to check the table's D call, TRBD2. TRBV21-1 is annotated as a pseudogene. This CDR3 is built from 15 residues. The chain's CDR3 is CASSKAGGKTDTQYF. The CDR3 DNA reads as TGTGCCAGCAGTAAAGCGGGAGGCAAAACAGATACGCAGTATTTT.

The chain links TRBV6-1 to TRBJ2-5; possible D gene TRBD1, 5 bases. The CDR3 extends over 13 amino acids. V was trimmed by 7 bases and J by 7 bases, leaving 16 bases between them. Germline V gene data show CDR1 as MNHNS and CDR2 as SASEGT. The CDR3 DNA is TGTGCCAGCACGGAGTCGAATAGGGGGACCCAGTACTTC. Translated: CASTESNRGTQYF.

This chain uses TRBV15 with TRBJ2-4; D may be TRBD1 or TRBD2 (5 bases each). V shed 5 bases and J shed 3 bases, with 29 bases lying between them. The CDR3 covers 20 residues. Per germline, CDR1 LNHNV and CDR2 YYDKDF (reference sequence). This chain's CDR3 is CATSRGEQETLGYGKNIQYF. CDR3 nucleotides: TGTGCCACCAGCCGAGGGGAACAGGAGACTTTGGGGTATGGCAAAAACATTCAGTACTTC.

The chain joins TRBV7-2 to TRBJ2-1, with D perhaps TRBD1 (5 bases). Trimming removed 5 bases from V and 10 bases from J, with 15 bases in between. The CDR3 loop spans 13 amino acids. The germline gives CDR1 SGHTA, CDR2 FQGNSA. CDR3: CASSPRTPGEQFF. The CDR3 DNA sequence: TGTGCCAGCAGCCCCCGGACACCCGGGGAGCAGTTCTTC.

This clone was seen only a few times. The gene calls are TRBV2 and TRBJ2-7; tentatively, D is TRBD1 (6 bases). Germline loops: CDR1 SNHLY, CDR2 FYNNEI. This CDR3 contains 15 residues. Trimming removed 4 bases from V and 5 bases from J, with 18 bases in between. The CDR3 region is CASSARGREFNEQYF. CDR3 DNA: TGTGCCAGCAGTGCTAGGGGGAGAGAGTTCAACGAGCAGTACTTC.

This clone came up a few times. The rearrangement joins TRBV6-5 to TRBJ1-2, with D unclear. V lost 0 bases to trimming and J lost 0 bases, with 8 bases between them. Germline V gene data show CDR1 as MNHEY and CDR2 as SVGAGI. The CDR3 totals 15 residues. The CDR3 is CASSYSITANYGYTF. The DNA for the CDR3 is TGTGCCAGCAGTTACTCGATAACGGCTAACTATGGCTACACCTTC.

The chain uses TRBV5-6 and TRBJ2-1, with 7 bases matching TRBD1. J was trimmed by 9 bases and V by 0 bases; bases with no gene match: 0. CDR3 length equals 12 residues. The V gene's germline CDR1 is SGHDT and CDR2 YYEEEE. The CDR3 region is CASSLGQGEQFF. The CDR3 DNA follows: TGTGCCAGCAGCTTGGGACAGGGTGAGCAGTTCTTC.

The chain has TRBV30 and TRBJ2-1; D perhaps matches TRBD2 (5 bases). The CDR3 loop spans 14 amino acids. Looked up from germline, CDR1 is GTSNPN and CDR2 is SVGIG (reference sequence). Trimming removed 2 bases at V and 2 bases at J, with 10 bases between. CDR3 sequence reads: CAWSYQRTYNEQFF. The CDR3 DNA sequence: TGTGCCTGGAGTTACCAGCGGACCTACAATGAGCAGTTCTTC.

J is TRBJ2-5 and V is TRBV30, with D maybe TRBD2 (6 bases). Germline lookup yields CDR1 GTSNPN and CDR2 SVGIG (reference sequence). The V gene lost 3 bases and the J gene lost 5 bases, with 19 bases spanning the gap. CDR3 size: 15 residues. CDR3 in DNA: TGTGCCTGGAGGCGGACTATAGGGTTCGGGGAGACCCAGTACTTC. Protein sequence: CAWRRTIGFGETQYF.

The V gene is TRBV9, the J gene TRBJ2-3; D unclear. Germline-derived CDR1 and CDR2 are SGDLS and YYNGEE. The V and J ends lost 1 base and 3 bases respectively, with 12 bases between them. The CDR3 totals 15 residues. Here the CDR3 reads CASSVTTADTDTQYF. CDR3 DNA sequence: TGTGCCAGCAGCGTAACGACCGCGGATACAGATACGCAGTATTTT.

The rearrangement links TRBV15 to TRBJ1-6, with D unresolved. Per the germline V gene, CDR1 is LNHNV and CDR2 is YYDKDF (reference sequence). Deletions cut 2 bases from V and 5 bases from J, with 4 bases between. There are 13 residues in the CDR3. The CDR3 sequence: CATSRIDNSPLHF. The CDR3 nucleotides are TGTGCCACCAGCAGAATAGATAATTCACCCCTCCACTTT.

The chain has TRBV28 and TRBJ2-1; 10 positions match TRBD1. The CDR3 spans 15 residues. The germline CDR1 and CDR2 sequences are MDHEN and SYDVKM. V dropped 5 bases and J dropped 10; count of bases not matched to a gene: 11. The CDR3 is CASSTGTGAPREQFF. Written as DNA, the CDR3 is TGTGCCAGCAGTACCGGGACAGGGGCCCCTCGGGAGCAGTTCTTC.

V and J are TRBV15 and TRBJ1-5, with D maybe TRBD1 (6 bases). The CDR3 consists of 17 residues. Germline CDR1 reads LNHNV; CDR2 reads YYDKDF (reference sequence). Trimming took off 1 base at V and 0 bases at J, with 13 bases between the two ends. Here the CDR3 reads CATSRVGTYYSNQPQHF. CDR3 in DNA: TGTGCCACCAGCAGAGTTGGGACATATTATAGCAATCAGCCCCAGCATTTT.

This chain connects TRBV5-6 to TRBJ1-1; tentative D call: TRBD1 (6 bases). The CDR3 contains 14 residues. Germline assignment: CDR1 SGHDT and CDR2 YYEEEE. Trimming removed 3 bases from V and 1 base from J, with 10 bases in between. The CDR3 nucleotides are TGTGCCAGCAGCTGGGCCAGGGGGAACACTGAAGCTTTCTTT. It encodes CASSWARGNTEAFF.

Comments on this clone: The germline gene is not matched at one end of the junction; a read error may be the cause. The chain employs TRBV7-9 and TRBJ1-1, with TRBD1 matching over 8 bases. This CDR3 is built from 15 residues. The germline V gene encodes CDR1 SEHNR and CDR2 FQNEAQ (reference sequence). The CDR3 DNA reads as TGTTCCAGCAGCAAACGCCAGACAGGGGACACTGAAGCTTTCTTT. This codes for CSSSKRQTGDTEAFF. Using reference TRBV7-9 and TRBJ1-1 for the parts outside the CDR3, the full variable domain is DTGVSQNPRHKITKRGQNVTFRCDPISEHNRLYWYRQTLGQGPEFLTYFQNEAQLEKSRLLSDRFSAERPKGSFSTLEIQRTEQGDSAMYLCSSSKRQTGDTEAFFGQGTRLTVV.

This clone was seen a handful of times. This chain uses TRBV19 with TRBJ1-1; 8 nucleotides line up with TRBD1. The germline CDR1 and CDR2 sequences are LNHDA and SQIVND (reference sequence). The trim removed 8 bases at V and 11 bases at J, leaving 10 bases unmatched. This CDR3 has 12 residues. The CDR3: CASGRQGQTAFF. The CDR3 region has the DNA TGTGCCAGTGGACGACAGGGGCAGACCGCTTTCTTT.

The chain has TRBV5-6 and TRBJ1-2; D possibly corresponds to TRBD1 (6 bases). With 0 bases removed from V and 3 bases from J, the gap between germline ends came to 9 bases. Germline lookup yields CDR1 SGHDT and CDR2 YYEEEE. The CDR3 is made up of 14 amino acids. CDR3 sequence (DNA): TGTGCCAGCAGCTTGGGGCAGGGGCACTATGGCTACACCTTC. The encoded protein is CASSLGQGHYGYTF.